The next 26 T cell receptor beta chains were all read from a single sample in a study of cytomegalovirus exposure and HLA in healthy donors. Primers included in the PCR were 60 Vbeta and 13 Jbeta primers. Sequencing used immunoSEQ multiplex PCR; TCRdb keeps in-frame clones, though not all of them. The sample includes roughly 67,000 clones, roughly 80% of them seen just once. Specimen: PBMCs. The receptors here all came from a woman in her 30s in good health and CMV-seronegative.

The chain employs TRBV30 and TRBJ1-1; no clear D. This CDR3 has 13 residues. Germline-derived CDR1 and CDR2 are GTSNPN and SVGIG (reference sequence). The V end lost 2 bases, the J end lost 1 base, and 8 bases lay between the germline ends. The CDR3 DNA is TGTGCCTGGAGTCCTGGGAGGAACACTGAAGCTTTCTTT. Translated, it gives CAWSPGRNTEAFF.

V and J are TRBV25-1 and TRBJ2-7; D is perhaps TRBD2 (6 bases). The CDR3 sequence is 15 residues long. CDR1 is MGHDK, CDR2 SYGVNS, per germline. V shed 7 bases and J shed 4 bases, with 20 bases lying between them. The CDR3 loop is CASKGGGRTLYEQYF. The CDR3 region has the DNA TGTGCCAGCAAGGGTGGGGGGAGGACGTTATACGAGCAGTACTTC.

V gene TRBV11-3 combines with J gene TRBJ1-2; possible D gene TRBD1, 5 bases. Between the trimmed V and J ends, which lost 4 bases and 10 bases, there was a span of 10 bases. CDR3 size: 11 residues. The germline gives CDR1 SGHNT, CDR2 YENEEA. The CDR3 coding sequence is TGTGCCAGCAGCTCCCGACAGTACTACACCTTC. It is translated as CASSSRQYYTF.

The V gene is TRBV30, the J gene TRBJ1-1; no clear D. Germline V CDR1 and CDR2: GTSNPN, SVGIG (reference sequence). The CDR3 contains 12 residues. Trimming stripped 3 bases from V and 3 bases from J, with 8 bases between. The CDR3 loop is CAWSTGDTEAFF. The CDR3 DNA follows: TGTGCCTGGAGCACGGGTGACACTGAAGCTTTCTTT.

Note on this clone: This sample also contains other DNA sequences that code for the same CDR3. The chain joins TRBV28 to TRBJ1-5, with a weak D call TRBD1 (5 bases). Germline CDR1 MDHEN, CDR2 SYDVKM. Trimming shortened V by 6 bases and J by 3 bases, and 6 bases separated the two germline ends. The CDR3 sequence is 12 residues long. CDR3 region: CASRGPNQPQHF. CDR3 nucleotide sequence: TGTGCCAGCAGGGGGCCCAATCAGCCCCAGCATTTT. Looking up the rest from reference TRBV28 and TRBJ1-5 gives the full variable domain: DVKVTQSSRYLVKRTGEKVFLECVQDMDHENMFWYRQDPGLGLRLIYFSYDVKMKEKGDIPEGYSVSREKKERFSLILESASTNQTSMYLCASRGPNQPQHFGDGTRLSIL.

The chain couples TRBV6-5 to TRBJ1-2; TRBD1 is a possible D gene (6 bases). V lost 0 bases and J 8 bases, leaving 16 bases between the germline ends. CDR1 is MNHEY and CDR2 is SVGAGI in the germline V gene. The CDR3 length is 15 residues. CDR3 DNA: TGTGCCAGCAGTTACTCGAACAGGGCCAGAGAAGGCTACACCTTC. Amino acids: CASSYSNRAREGYTF.

The chain uses TRBV5-1 and TRBJ1-2; 9 bases line up with TRBD1. The V gene end was trimmed by 7 bases and the J gene end by 8 bases; junction bases not matched to a gene: 6. Germline values: CDR1 SGHRS, CDR2 YFSETQ. The length of the CDR3 is 12 residues. In DNA form, the CDR3 reads TGCGCCAGCGGTAGGACAGGGGACGGCTACACCTTC. This translates into CASGRTGDGYTF.

The rearrangement uses TRBV18 and TRBJ1-1; the D is unclear. Looked up from germline, CDR1 is KGHSH and CDR2 is LQKENI. Trimming stripped 5 bases from V and 0 bases from J, with 13 bases between. CDR3 length: 15 amino acids. The CDR3 spells CASSISSVLNTEAFF. The DNA of the CDR3 is TGTGCCAGCTCAATAAGTTCAGTTCTGAACACTGAAGCTTTCTTT.

The chain combines TRBV27 with TRBJ2-1, with TRBD1 identical over 8 bases. Germline V lookup: CDR1 MNHEY, CDR2 SMNVEV (reference sequence). V trimming: 2 bases; J trimming: 1 base; junction bases outside the gene matches: 7. The CDR3 is 17 amino acids. DNA for the CDR3: TGTGCCAGCAGTTTAGGGGCCGGGACAGGTTCCTACAATGAGCAGTTCTTC. Protein: CASSLGAGTGSYNEQFF.

The chain links TRBV19 to TRBJ1-2; 9 bases fit TRBD1. The CDR3 covers 15 residues. Germline loops: CDR1 LNHDA, CDR2 SQIVND (reference sequence). The ends lost 1 base at V and 6 bases at J; junction bases unmatched: 6. The CDR3 is CASSIGSGQGDGYTF. The CDR3 DNA sequence: TGTGCCAGTAGTATAGGTTCGGGACAGGGTGATGGCTACACCTTC.

This clone was recorded a few times. The gene calls are TRBV4-1 and TRBJ2-7, with D tentatively TRBD2 (6 bases). V gave up 0 bases and J gave up 0 bases, with 12 bases separating them. From germline, CDR1 is MGHRA and CDR2 YSYEKL. The CDR3 spans 16 residues. The CDR3, as DNA: TGCGCCAGCAGCCAAGAATGGGACTCGAGCTCCTACGAGCAGTACTTC. Its translation is CASSQEWDSSSYEQYF.

This clone was counted a few times. The chain joins TRBV4-3 to TRBJ2-1, with D perhaps TRBD1 (5 bases). Trimming cost V 4 bases and J 0 bases, with 13 bases left between them. CDR3 length: 16 residues. The V gene's germline CDR1 is LGHNA and CDR2 YSLEER. The CDR3 region has the DNA TGCGCCAGCAGCCCCTTGACAGAGAGCTCCTACAATGAGCAGTTCTTC. This gives the protein CASSPLTESSYNEQFF.

Only one count was recorded for this clone. The chain has TRBV9 and TRBJ1-2, with D maybe TRBD1 (5 bases). The CDR3 totals 15 residues. Germline lookup yields CDR1 SGDLS and CDR2 YYNGEE. Deletions cut 0 bases from V and 4 bases from J, with 13 bases between. CDR3 nucleotides: TGTGCCAGCAGCGTAGATTTGGGGCGCAGCTATGGCTACACCTTC. This encodes CASSVDLGRSYGYTF. The full variable domain, its missing parts supplied by reference TRBV9 and TRBJ1-2, is DSGVTQTPKHLITATGQRVTLRCSPRSGDLSVYWYQQSLDQGLQFLIQYYNGEERAKGNILERFSAQQFPDLHSELNLSSLELGDSALYFCASSVDLGRSYGYTFGSGTRLTVV.

The chain combines TRBV4-1 with TRBJ2-2, with D possibly being TRBD2 (5 bases). Trimming left V 3 bases short and J 0 bases short, with 17 bases between. The CDR3 spans 18 residues. CDR1 and CDR2 from the germline V gene are MGHRA and YSYEKL. In DNA, the CDR3 is TGCGCCAGCAGCCAGCGGGTAGGTCCGGCCGCGAACACCGGGGAGCTGTTTTTT. Its translation: CASSQRVGPAANTGELFF.

About this clone: A junction boundary mismatches the germline segment, possibly from a read error. The V gene is TRBV14, the J gene TRBJ2-7; TRBD1 agrees at 7 bases. CDR1 is SGHDN and CDR2 is FVKESK in the germline V gene. This CDR3 spans 17 amino acids. Here the CDR3 DNA reads TGTGCCAGCAGCCGCGACAGGGCCCCAAACGGCCTCTACGAGCGGTACTTC. Amino acid sequence: CASSRDRAPNGLYERYF. The full variable domain, completed using reference TRBV14 and TRBJ2-7, is EAGVTQFPSHSVIEKGQTVTLRCDPISGHDNLYWYRRVMGKEIKFLLHFVKESKQDESGMPNNRFLAERTGGTYSTLKVQPAELEDSGVYFCASSRDRAPNGLYERYFGPGTRLTVT.

This chain uses TRBV4-1 with TRBJ2-2, with 11 bases identical to TRBD1. V lost 2 bases and J lost 4; bases outside the gene matches: 3. Germline V gene sequence: CDR1 MGHRA, CDR2 YSYEKL. This CDR3 comprises 16 residues. CDR3: CASSQKDRGRTGELFF. DNA of the CDR3: TGCGCCAGCAGCCAAAAGGACAGGGGGCGCACCGGGGAGCTGTTTTTT.

This chain uses TRBV6-4 with TRBJ2-1; tentative D call: TRBD1 (5 bases). The ends were cut back, 3 bases at V and 0 bases at J, with 9 bases in the middle. The CDR3 is 15 residues long. Germline CDR1 is MRHNA and CDR2 is SNTAGT. CDR3 sequence reads: CASSEGDSSYNEQFF. The CDR3 DNA follows: TGTGCCAGCAGTGAGGGTGACAGCTCCTACAATGAGCAGTTCTTC.

This chain connects TRBV6-5 to TRBJ1-1, with TRBD1 as a possible D gene (6 bases). The CDR3 has 14 residues. The V and J ends lost 7 bases and 12 bases respectively, with 24 bases between them. CDR1 is MNHEY, CDR2 SVGAGI, per germline. DNA for the CDR3: TGTGCCAGCACGATAAACCCAGGGGCCGGAGCCCCTTTCTTT. This codes for CASTINPGAGAPFF.

CDR3 amino acids: CASSSGTVLVSGELFF. Written as DNA, the CDR3 is TGTGCCAGCAGTTCGGGGACTGTTCTGGTGTCGGGGGAGCTGTTTTTT. The chain is built from TRBV2 and TRBJ2-2; D is perhaps TRBD2 (6 bases). Trimming left V 5 bases short and J 8 bases short, with 21 bases between. The length of the CDR3 is 16 residues. CDR1 and CDR2 (germline): SNHLY, FYNNEI.

The chain is built from TRBV7-9 and TRBJ1-2; a possible D gene is TRBD1 (5 bases). The CDR3 extends over 13 amino acids. V lost 3 bases to trimming and J lost 1 base, with 6 bases between them. Germline values: CDR1 SEHNR, CDR2 FQNEAQ (reference sequence). For the CDR3, the DNA is TGTGCCAGCAGCTTCGGGGGTAACTATGGCTACACCTTC. Translated, it gives CASSFGGNYGYTF.

The chain links TRBV7-6 to TRBJ1-2; TRBD1 is a possible D gene (5 bases). Trimming cost V 6 bases and J 4 bases, with 12 bases left between them. This CDR3 is built from 13 residues. Germline CDR1 SGHVS, CDR2 FNYEAQ. DNA for the CDR3: TGTGCCAGCAGTCTCGGGGGACTCTATGGCTACACCTTC. Translating gives CASSLGGLYGYTF.

The chain has TRBV10-1 and TRBJ2-7, with 14 bases identical to TRBD2. This CDR3 is 18 amino acids long. With V trimmed by 8 bases and J by 5 bases, 17 bases remained unmatched. Germline V gene data show CDR1 as WNHNN and CDR2 as SYGVQD (reference sequence). The CDR3 sequence is CASASGGLAGAGVNEQYF. The CDR3 region has the DNA TGCGCCAGCGCCTCCGGGGGACTAGCGGGGGCGGGCGTCAACGAGCAGTACTTC.

The rearrangement links TRBV7-2 to TRBJ2-3; 7 bases line up with TRBD2. This CDR3 is 17 amino acids long. V shed 4 bases and J 0 bases; nucleotides not matched to a gene: 10. Germline-derived CDR1 and CDR2 are SGHTA and FQGNSA. Here the CDR3 DNA reads TGTGCCAGCAGCTCGGGGGGATCCGTCTCTAGCACAGATACGCAGTATTTT. Protein sequence: CASSSGGSVSSTDTQYF.

The V gene is TRBV13, the J gene TRBJ2-5; 7 nucleotides line up with TRBD1. Trimming at V came to 5 bases and at J to 4 bases, leaving 4 bases not matched to a gene. Germline values: CDR1 PRHDT, CDR2 FYEKMQ (reference sequence). This CDR3 spans 13 amino acids. The CDR3 loop reads CASSLTGRETQYF. DNA for the CDR3: TGTGCCAGCAGCCTGACAGGGCGAGAGACCCAGTACTTC.

This clone was detected only once. V gene TRBV5-1 combines with J gene TRBJ1-6, with 9 bases that match TRBD1. This CDR3 contains 14 residues. The germline CDR1 and CDR2 sequences are SGHRS and YFSETQ. With V trimmed by 4 bases and J by 8 bases, 4 bases remained unmatched. This CDR3 reads CASSPGTGHSPLHF. CDR3 DNA sequence: TGCGCCAGCAGCCCGGGGACAGGGCATTCACCCCTCCACTTT.

The chain links TRBV11-2 to TRBJ2-7; D gene ambiguous. This CDR3 has 14 residues. The V end was cut by 1 base, the J end by 0 bases, with 7 bases between. Germline CDR1 reads SGHAT; CDR2 reads FQNNGV. The DNA of the CDR3 is TGTGCCAGCAGCTTAGGCCCAGTCTCCTACGAGCAGTACTTC. Translating it yields CASSLGPVSYEQYF. The entire variable domain, with the rest obtained from reference TRBV11-2 and TRBJ2-7, is as follows: EAGVAQSPRYKIIEKRQSVAFWCNPISGHATLYWYQQILGQGPKLLIQFQNNGVVDDSQLPKDRFSAERLKGVDSTLKIQPAKLEDSAVYLCASSLGPVSYEQYFGPGTRLTVT.